This T cell receptor (beta chain) was retrieved from a study of blood T cell repertoires in COVID-19. Overall study context: Samples taken during acute and convalescent COVID-19 were collected in the United States, Italy and Spain. PBMCs, B-cell-depleted T cells, or T cells were the source of the cDNA or gDNA that made up the material.

Per germline, CDR1 LGHDT and CDR2 YNNKEL (reference sequence). The CDR3 runs 11 residues. V shed 2 bases and J shed 8 bases, with 6 bases lying between them. Authors' analysis steps: Reference gene primer amplification yielded estimated nucleated cell counts. Using immunoSEQ multiplex PCR, the repertoire was profiled, and TCRdb retains in-frame clones only, with some absent. That table gives V, J and clone size, and the DNA gave D and trimming. Of some 37,000 clones in the sample, 90% were seen once. Sequenced input: peripheral blood. The sequence came from a human donor in a cohort sampled during active COVID-19. The chain employs TRBV3-1 (or the pseudogene TRBV3-2) and TRBJ1-2; D unclear. CDR3 sequence (DNA): TGTGCCAGCAGCCAACAGGCGGGCTACACCTTC. Protein product: CASSQQAGYTF.